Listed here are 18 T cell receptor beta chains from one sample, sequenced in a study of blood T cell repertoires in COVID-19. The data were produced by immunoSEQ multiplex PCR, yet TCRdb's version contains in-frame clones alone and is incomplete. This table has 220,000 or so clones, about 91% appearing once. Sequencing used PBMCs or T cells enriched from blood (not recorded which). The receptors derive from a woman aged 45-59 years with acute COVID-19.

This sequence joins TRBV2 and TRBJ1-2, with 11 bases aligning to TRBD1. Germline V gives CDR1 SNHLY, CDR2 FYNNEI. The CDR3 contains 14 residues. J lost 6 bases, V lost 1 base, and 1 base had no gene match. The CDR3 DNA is TGTGCCAGCAGTGAAGGGACAGGGGGCGATGGCTACACCTTC. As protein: CASSEGTGGDGYTF.

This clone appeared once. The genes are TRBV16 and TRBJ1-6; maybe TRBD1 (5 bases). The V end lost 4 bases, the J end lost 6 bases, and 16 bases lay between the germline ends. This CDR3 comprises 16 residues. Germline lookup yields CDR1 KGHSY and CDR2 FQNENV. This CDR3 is CASSRKWDGGNSPLHF. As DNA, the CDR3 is TGTGCCAGCAGCCGCAAATGGGACGGGGGTAATTCACCCCTCCACTTT. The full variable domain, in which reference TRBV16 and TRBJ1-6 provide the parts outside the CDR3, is GEEVAQTPKHLVRGEGQKAKLYCAPIKGHSYVFWYQQVLKNEFKFLISFQNENVFDETGMPKERFSAKCLPNSPCSLEIQATKLEDSAVYFCASSRKWDGGNSPLHFGNGTRLTVT.

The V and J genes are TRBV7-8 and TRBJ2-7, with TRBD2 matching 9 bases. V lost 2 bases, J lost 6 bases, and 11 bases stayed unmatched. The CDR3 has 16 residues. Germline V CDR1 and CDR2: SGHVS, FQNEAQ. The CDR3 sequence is CASSLYAVAGVVEQYF. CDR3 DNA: TGTGCCAGCAGCTTATATGCGGTAGCGGGAGTTGTCGAGCAGTACTTC.

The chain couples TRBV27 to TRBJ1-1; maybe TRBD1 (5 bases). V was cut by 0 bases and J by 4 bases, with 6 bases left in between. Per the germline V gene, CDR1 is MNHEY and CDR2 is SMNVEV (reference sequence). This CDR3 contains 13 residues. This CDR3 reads CASSLSGGTEAFF. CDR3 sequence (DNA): TGTGCCAGCAGTTTATCGGGGGGCACTGAAGCTTTCTTT.

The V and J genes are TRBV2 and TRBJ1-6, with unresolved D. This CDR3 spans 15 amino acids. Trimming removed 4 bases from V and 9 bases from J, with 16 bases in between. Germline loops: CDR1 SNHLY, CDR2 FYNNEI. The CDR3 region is CASSAQEGRGSPLHF. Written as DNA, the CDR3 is TGTGCCAGCAGTGCCCAGGAGGGCAGAGGTTCACCCCTCCACTTT.

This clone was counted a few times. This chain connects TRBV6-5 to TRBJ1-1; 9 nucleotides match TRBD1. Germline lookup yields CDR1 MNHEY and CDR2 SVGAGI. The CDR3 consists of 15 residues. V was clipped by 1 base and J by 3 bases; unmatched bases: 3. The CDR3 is CASSYLTGGYTEAFF. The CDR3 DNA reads TGTGCCAGCAGTTACTTGACAGGGGGTTACACTGAAGCTTTCTTT.

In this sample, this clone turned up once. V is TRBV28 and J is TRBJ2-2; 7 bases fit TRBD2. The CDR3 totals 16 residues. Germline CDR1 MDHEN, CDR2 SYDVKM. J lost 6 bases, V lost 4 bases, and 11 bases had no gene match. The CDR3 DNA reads TGTGCCAGCAGTTCGCCGGGAAGCGGGGAGGCCGGGGAGCTGTTTTTT. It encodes CASSSPGSGEAGELFF.

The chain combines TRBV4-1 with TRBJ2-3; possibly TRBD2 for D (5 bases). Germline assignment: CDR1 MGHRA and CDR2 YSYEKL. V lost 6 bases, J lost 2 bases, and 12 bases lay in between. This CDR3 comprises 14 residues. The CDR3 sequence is CASSRLPNTDTQYF. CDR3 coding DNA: TGCGCCAGCAGTCGACTACCAAACACAGATACGCAGTATTTT.

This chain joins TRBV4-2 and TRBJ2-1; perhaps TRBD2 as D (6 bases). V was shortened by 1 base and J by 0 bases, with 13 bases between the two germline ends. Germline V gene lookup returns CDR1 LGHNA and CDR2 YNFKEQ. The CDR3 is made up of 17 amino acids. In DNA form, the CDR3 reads TGTGCCAGCAGCCAAGTCCTAGCGATGAGCTCCTACAATGAGCAGTTCTTC. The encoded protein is CASSQVLAMSSYNEQFF.

CDR3 coding DNA: TGTGCCAGCAGTTTATCTCTCCCAGGGCCCTATGGCTACACCTTC. This sequence encodes CASSLSLPGPYGYTF. The chain has TRBV28 and TRBJ1-2, with a possible D match to TRBD1 (5 bases). From germline, CDR1 is MDHEN and CDR2 SYDVKM. Trimming removed 1 base at V and 4 bases at J, with 13 bases between. This CDR3 region has 15 residues.

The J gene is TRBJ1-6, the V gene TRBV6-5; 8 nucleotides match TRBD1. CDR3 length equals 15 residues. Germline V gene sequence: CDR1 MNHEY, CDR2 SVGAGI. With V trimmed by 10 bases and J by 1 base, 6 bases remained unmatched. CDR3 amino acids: CATDRDDSYNSPLHF. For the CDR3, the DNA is TGTGCCACGGACAGGGATGATTCCTATAATTCACCCCTCCACTTT.

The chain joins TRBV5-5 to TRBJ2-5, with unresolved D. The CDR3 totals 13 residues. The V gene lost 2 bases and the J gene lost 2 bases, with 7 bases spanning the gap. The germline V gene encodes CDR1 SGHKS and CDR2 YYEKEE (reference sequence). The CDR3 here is CASSFSRQETQYF. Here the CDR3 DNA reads TGTGCCAGCAGCTTTTCCAGGCAAGAGACCCAGTACTTC.

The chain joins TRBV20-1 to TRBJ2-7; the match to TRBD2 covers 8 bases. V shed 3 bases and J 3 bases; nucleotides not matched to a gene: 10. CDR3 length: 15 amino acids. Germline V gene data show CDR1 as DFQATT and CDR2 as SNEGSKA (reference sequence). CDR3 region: CSASPSITSGYEQYF. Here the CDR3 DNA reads TGCAGTGCTAGTCCTTCAATTACTAGCGGCTACGAGCAGTACTTC.

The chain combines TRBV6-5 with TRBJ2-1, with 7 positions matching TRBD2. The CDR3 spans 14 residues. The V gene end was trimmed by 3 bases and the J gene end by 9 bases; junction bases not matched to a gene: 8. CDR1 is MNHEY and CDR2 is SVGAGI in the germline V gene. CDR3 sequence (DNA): TGTGCCAGCAGTTATGGGGCGGGAGTAAGTGAGCAGTTCTTC. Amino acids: CASSYGAGVSEQFF.

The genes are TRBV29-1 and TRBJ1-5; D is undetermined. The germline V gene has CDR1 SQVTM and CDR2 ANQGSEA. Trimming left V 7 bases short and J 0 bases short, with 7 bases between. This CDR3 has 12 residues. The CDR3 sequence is CSAAYSNQPQHF. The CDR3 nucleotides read TGCAGCGCCGCGTATAGCAATCAGCCCCAGCATTTT.

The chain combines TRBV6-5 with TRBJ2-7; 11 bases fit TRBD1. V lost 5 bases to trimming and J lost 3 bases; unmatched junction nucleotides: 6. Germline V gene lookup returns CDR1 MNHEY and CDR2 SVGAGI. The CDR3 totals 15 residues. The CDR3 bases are TGTGCCAGCAGTCTCCAGGGACAGGGGGACTACGAGCAGTACTTC. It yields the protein CASSLQGQGDYEQYF.

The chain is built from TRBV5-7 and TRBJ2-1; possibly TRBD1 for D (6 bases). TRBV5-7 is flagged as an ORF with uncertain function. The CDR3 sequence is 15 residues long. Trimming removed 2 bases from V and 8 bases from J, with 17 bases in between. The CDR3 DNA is TGTGCCAGCAGCTTTACCCGGACAGCGTCCCATGAGCAGTTCTTC. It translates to CASSFTRTASHEQFF.

CDR3 coding DNA: TGTGCCAGCAGGCCCCCGGGAGTCCTGGAGGGTGAAGCTTTCTTT. This gives the protein CASRPPGVLEGEAFF. The chain recombines TRBV27 with TRBJ1-1, with D unresolved. Looked up from germline, CDR1 is MNHEY and CDR2 is SMNVEV (reference sequence). The CDR3 is 15 residues long. V shed 6 bases and J shed 7 bases, with 21 bases lying between them.